This T cell receptor (beta chain) originates from a study of CD8+CD57+ T cells in acquired aplastic anemia. Profiles of TCR beta VDJ and CDR3 were generated from a genomic DNA template. MiXCR, applied by TCRdb to the reads, yields one record per CDR3 protein. The sample has approximately 220,000 distinct CDR3 sequences; about half are singletons. Study-level points and caveats: Patient and control CD8+ Simpson's diversity was not significantly different.

Details on this clonotype: The antigen remains unidentified.

The CDR3 runs 13 residues. V was pared by 5 bases and J by 5 bases, with 12 bases between. Sequencing involved patients with CD8+CD57+ cell expansion previously shown by flow cytometry. This rearrangement joins TRBV12-3 or TRBV12-4 to TRBJ1-1; weak D call: TRBD1 (5 bases). The clonotype comes from a human donor with aplastic anemia. Sequenced: sorted CD4+, CD8+, or CD8+CD57+ T cells (not recorded which) from PBMCs. This CDR3 is CASSKDTRTEAFF. DNA for the CDR3: TGTGCCAGCAGTAAGGACACGAGGACTGAAGCTTTCTTT.